The clone carrying this T cell receptor beta chain was seen ten or more times. Its antigen is still unknown. The sample belongs to a study of T-cell memory formation after mild COVID-19. Study-level results: Balance between CD4 and CD8 was seen in clones contracting day 15 to 85, and a CD4+ lean was seen in later expanders.

TCRdb itself ran the 5' RACE reads through MiXCR, one entry per CDR3 protein. The sample consists of hundreds of thousands of distinct CDR3 sequences, roughly 17% of them appearing once. Trimming left V 4 bases short and J 1 base short, with 19 bases between. The CDR3 length is 18 residues. In germline, CDR1 is SGHDN, CDR2 FVKESK. The genes are TRBV14 and TRBJ2-2; perhaps D is TRBD1 or TRBD2 (5 bases each). This clonotype was sampled from an adult woman who had mild COVID-19 (a few samples of this study predate the infection). Cell type and time point are not known. Sequenced: PBMCs or a T cell subset sorted from them (not recorded which). DNA of the CDR3: TGTGCCAGCAGCCTCCCAAGGGGAGCGGCTCTGAACACCGGGGAGCTGTTTTTT. Protein sequence: CASSLPRGAALNTGELFF.